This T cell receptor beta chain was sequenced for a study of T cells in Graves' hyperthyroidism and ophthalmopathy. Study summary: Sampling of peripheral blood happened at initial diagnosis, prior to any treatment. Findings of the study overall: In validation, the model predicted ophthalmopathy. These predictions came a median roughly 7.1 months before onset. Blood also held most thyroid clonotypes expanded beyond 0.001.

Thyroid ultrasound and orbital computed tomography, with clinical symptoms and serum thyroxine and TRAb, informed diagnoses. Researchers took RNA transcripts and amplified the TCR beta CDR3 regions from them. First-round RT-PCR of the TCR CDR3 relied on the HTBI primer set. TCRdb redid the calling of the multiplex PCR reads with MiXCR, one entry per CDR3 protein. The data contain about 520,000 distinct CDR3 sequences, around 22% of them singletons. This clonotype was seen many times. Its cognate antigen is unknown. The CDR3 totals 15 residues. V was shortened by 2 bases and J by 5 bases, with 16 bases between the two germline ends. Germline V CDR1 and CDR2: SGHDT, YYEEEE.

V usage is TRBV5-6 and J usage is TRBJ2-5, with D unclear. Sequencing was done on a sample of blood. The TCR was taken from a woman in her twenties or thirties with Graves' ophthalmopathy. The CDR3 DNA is TGTGCCAGCAGCTTTCCGACTCCGACGAGGGAGACCCAGTACTTC. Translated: CASSFPTPTRETQYF. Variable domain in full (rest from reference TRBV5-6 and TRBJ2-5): DAGVTQSPTHLIKTRGQQVTLRCSPKSGHDTVSWYQQALGQGPQFIFQYYEEEERQRGNFPDRFSGHQFPNYSSELNVNALLLGDSALYLCASSFPTPTRETQYFGPGTRLLVL.